The sequence of this TCR beta chain was determined in a study of T cells in localized non-small cell lung cancer. Findings and limits, study-wide: Sequencing involved a lone tumor region, leaving heterogeneity possible.

Assay: immunoSEQ multiplex PCR; the TCRdb copy retains only in-frame clones and omits some. The table has around 4,800 clones, 30% to 40% seen once. Trimming removed 8 bases at V and 5 bases at J, with 10 bases between. Germline V gene sequence: CDR1 MNHGY, CDR2 SAAAGT. CDR3 size: 12 residues. This clone has just a few counts. The antigen is undetermined. The TCR sequence derives from a female donor aged 60 or older with stage I lung adenocarcinoma. The chain recombines TRBV6-8 with TRBJ1-3; D unresolved. Sequencing used lung tumor tissue, obtained before any cancer treatment. The CDR3: CASFSSRNTIYF. The CDR3 bases are TGTGCCAGCTTCAGTTCTAGAAACACCATATATTTT.